The T cell receptor (beta chain) under discussion was sequenced for a study of T cells in Graves' hyperthyroidism and ophthalmopathy. It was RNA transcripts that yielded the amplified TCR beta CDR3 regions. The HTBI primer set served for first-round RT-PCR of the TCR CDR3. TCRdb fed the multiplex PCR reads into MiXCR, producing one record per CDR3 protein. Counted here are about 580,000 distinct CDR3 sequences, approximately 44% occurring once; the ten biggest clones make up about 7.8%. Turning to this clonotype: Its antigen is still unknown. Here the CDR3 omits its conserved ending phenylalanine or tryptophan, so a read error is the likely source. It is unclear where the CDR3 begins or ends on the DNA, so no DNA is shown, and the CDR3 is as TCRdb lists it.

The CDR3 numbers 9 amino acids, ends counted. Per the germline V gene, CDR1 is SNHLY and CDR2 is FYNNEI. Points from the study as a whole: Clonotypes that were expanded in thyroid above 0.001 mostly appeared in blood too. Ophthalmopathy was predicted by the model a median of 6.5 months ahead of onset.

Graves' hyperthyroidism without ophthalmopathy progression within 18 months was termed stable. Diagnosis of hyperthyroidism was new in patients aged 18 to 65, and its duration was under 2 months. Material for sequencing was peripheral blood or thyroid tissue (not recorded which). This chain joins TRBV2 and TRBJ2-6; the DNA was not compared with TRBD2, the D call given in the table. This receptor was taken from a woman aged 18-35 years with Graves' hyperthyroidism. This chain's CDR3 is CAGAGWGTT.